This T cell receptor (beta chain) appears in the sequencing data of a study of shared clonotypes between healthy human individuals. General study points: Genetic and exposure-history diversity was limited by the small donor number.

Deep-level settings were used for running the assay. The repertoire was sequenced with immunoSEQ multiplex PCR; TCRdb's copy has only in-frame clones and lacks some. The profile shows more than 2,000,000 clones, just over 90% of them singletons. A note on this clone: Its matching antigen is unknown.

Germline assignment: CDR1 SGHNT and CDR2 YENEEA. The CDR3 is 14 residues long. V was clipped by 5 bases and J by 7 bases, with 18 bases between them. The J gene is TRBJ2-7, the V gene TRBV11-3, with D perhaps assigned TRBD1 or TRBD2 (5 bases each). The sequenced material came from naive CD4+ T cells sorted from blood. Subset meaning: CD45RA+ positively selected. The origin of this receptor is a young man in good health. CDR3 region: CASSPGDGVGEQYF. The CDR3 region has the DNA TGTGCCAGCAGCCCCGGGGACGGAGTGGGAGAGCAGTACTTC. Full variable domain (outside the CDR3, taken from reference TRBV11-3 and TRBJ2-7): EAGVVQSPRYKIIEKKQPVAFWCNPISGHNTLYWYLQNLGQGPELLIRYENEEAVDDSQLPKDRFSAERLKGVDSTLKIQPAELGDSAVYLCASSPGDGVGEQYFGPGTRLTVT.